This T cell receptor beta chain derives from a study of T-cell reconstitution after alpha-beta-depleted transplantation in children. Study findings and constraints: As was reported, about two months after transplant, alpha-beta T cells came from several hundred expanded graft clones.

Concerning this clonotype itself: The antigen is unknown.

Unique molecular identifiers were incorporated during preparation of the TCRbeta library. In TCRdb, the PCR reads were re-called with MiXCR into one record per CDR3 protein. The table lists fewer than 700,000 distinct CDR3 sequences, 23% of them singletons. The sequence derives from a boy in the first two years of life who had a stem cell transplant for acute myeloid leukemia, so the T cells may come from the graft donor. The sample in question was PBMCs, mostly from graft donor cells, obtained 360 days after TCRalphabeta/CD19-depleted stem cell transplant.

The CDR3 reads CASSPIGGGYTF. CDR3 coding DNA: TGTGCCAGCAGCCCCATAGGGGGCGGCTACACCTTC. The gene calls are TRBV7-9 and TRBJ1-2; TRBD1 matches at 7 bases. Per the germline V gene, CDR1 is SEHNR and CDR2 is FQNEAQ (reference sequence). The CDR3 spans 12 residues. The junction had 5 bases not matched to a gene; V was cut back by 5 bases and J by 8 bases.